These 17 T cell receptor beta chains share one sample of origin, sequenced in a study of T-cell reconstitution after alpha-beta-depleted transplantation in children. Molecular barcoding with unique molecular identifiers was used for the TCRbeta library. One entry per CDR3 protein, called by TCRdb with MiXCR from the PCR reads. This repertoire shows about 110,000 distinct CDR3 sequences, about 6.5% found once; its top ten account for roughly 24%. The sample was PBMCs, mostly from graft donor cells, taken 360 days after TCRalphabeta/CD19-depleted stem cell transplant. These TCRs come from a male patient aged 2 to 9 who had a stem cell transplant for acute lymphoblastic leukemia, so the T cells may come from the graft donor.

As for this clonotype: This likely comes from a read error, as the CDR3 has no conserved phenylalanine or tryptophan at its end. The chain joins TRBV2 to TRBJ2-7; D is perhaps TRBD1 or TRBD2 (5 bases each). This CDR3 has 12 amino acids. Germline assignment: CDR1 SNHLY and CDR2 FYNNEI. The germline V and J ends were trimmed by 4 bases and 1 base, with 5 bases remaining between them. This CDR3 is CASSGGSYEQYL. CDR3 sequence (DNA): TGTGCCAGCAGTGGGGGGTCCTACGAGCAGTACTTA.

This clonotype was counted ten times or more. The rearrangement uses TRBV4-3 and TRBJ2-1; maybe TRBD2 (6 bases). Trimming removed 0 bases at V and 4 bases at J, with 16 bases between. CDR1 and CDR2 from the germline V gene are LGHNA and YSLEER. The CDR3 length is 17 residues. In nucleotides, the CDR3 is TGCGCCAGCAGCCAAGATCGCGGGACCCTCTTTTACAATGAGCAGTTCTTC. Translation: CASSQDRGTLFYNEQFF.

This clonotype was counted ten times or more. This sequence joins TRBV6-1 and TRBJ2-1; D unresolved. V was pared by 6 bases and J by 2 bases, with 11 bases between. This CDR3 has 14 residues. Germline lookup yields CDR1 MNHNS and CDR2 SASEGT. In DNA, the CDR3 is TGTGCCAGCAGACCTCCTCTCCCCTACAATGAGCAGTTCTTC. Translated: CASRPPLPYNEQFF.

The sample holds many counts of this clonotype. The rearrangement uses TRBV9 and TRBJ2-1; TRBD2 agrees at 12 bases. V dropped 0 bases and J dropped 4; count of bases not matched to a gene: 2. Germline CDR1 and CDR2: SGDLS and YYNGEE. The CDR3 is 16 residues long. The CDR3 spells CASSVGLAGEYNEQFF. The CDR3 DNA reads TGTGCCAGCAGCGTAGGACTAGCGGGAGAGTACAATGAGCAGTTCTTC.

Only a few counts were recorded for this clonotype. The chain has TRBV20-1 and TRBJ2-4; 8 positions match TRBD2. With 2 bases clipped from V and 8 bases from J, the junction kept 8 bases outside the gene matches. Germline V gene sequence: CDR1 DFQATT, CDR2 SNEGSKA (reference sequence). The CDR3 spans 14 residues. The CDR3 DNA reads as TGCAGTGCTAGAACTCTAGCGGGTGGTGACATTCAGTACTTC. Encoded protein: CSARTLAGGDIQYF.

This clonotype was recorded at least ten times. The chain links TRBV24-1 to TRBJ2-2, with a possible D match to TRBD2 (6 bases). This CDR3 region has 16 residues. Germline CDR1 and CDR2: KGHDR and SFDVKD. The ends were cut back, 1 base at V and 0 bases at J, with 8 bases in the middle. CDR3 sequence: CATSDFSGANTGELFF. The CDR3 DNA reads TGTGCCACCAGTGATTTTAGCGGCGCGAACACCGGGGAGCTGTTTTTT.

This clonotype turned up a few times. The V and J genes are TRBV7-3 and TRBJ2-7, with D uncertain. The CDR3 runs 13 residues. Trimming stripped 5 bases from V and 5 bases from J, with 13 bases between. Looked up from germline, CDR1 is SGHTA and CDR2 is FQGTGA. CDR3 residues: CASSLRPAHEQYF. CDR3 coding DNA: TGTGCCAGCAGCCTCAGGCCGGCCCACGAGCAGTACTTC.

This clonotype was seen at least ten times. The chain carries TRBV5-4 and TRBJ2-7; TRBD1 is a possible D gene (5 bases). The ends were cut back, 4 bases at V and 0 bases at J, with 11 bases in the middle. This CDR3 is 14 amino acids long. Germline V gene lookup returns CDR1 SGHNT and CDR2 YYREEE (reference sequence). This chain's CDR3 is CASSPYRSSYEQYF. The CDR3 coding sequence is TGTGCCAGCAGCCCGTACAGGAGCTCCTACGAGCAGTACTTC.

This clonotype was seen ten or more times. The chain employs TRBV29-1 and TRBJ2-1, with a tentative D call TRBD2 (7 bases). The germline V and J ends were trimmed by 3 bases and 0 bases, with 18 bases remaining between them. In germline, CDR1 is SQVTM, CDR2 ANQGSEA. The CDR3 is 17 amino acids. CDR3 nucleotide sequence: TGCAGCGTTGAGGGACTACCGCAGGGGTACTCCTACAATGAGCAGTTCTTC. Residues: CSVEGLPQGYSYNEQFF.

This clonotype was counted at least ten times. The chain carries TRBV20-1 and TRBJ1-2; no clear D gene. Trimming pared 0 bases from V and 4 bases from J, leaving 12 bases between. This CDR3 is 14 amino acids long. From germline, CDR1 is DFQATT and CDR2 SNEGSKA (reference sequence). CDR3 sequence reads: CSARDLQEGYGYTF. The CDR3, as DNA: TGCAGTGCTAGAGATCTCCAGGAGGGCTATGGCTACACCTTC.

This clonotype was found many times. Here the CDR3 reads CASSLVGVTGTEAFF. The DNA of the CDR3 is TGTGCCAGCAGTTTAGTTGGGGTCACTGGTACTGAAGCTTTCTTT. The genes are TRBV12-3 or TRBV12-4 and TRBJ1-1; D gene unclear. The CDR3 sequence is 15 residues long. Trimming shortened V by 1 base and J by 5 bases, and 14 bases separated the two germline ends.

The CDR3 DNA follows: TGTGCCAGCAGTTTGGGAGGGTCTAGCATAGTCGAGTATTTT. This codes for CASSLGGSSIVEYF. The rearrangement uses TRBV12-3 or TRBV12-4 and TRBJ2-3; TRBD2 aligns across 7 bases. V was clipped by 3 bases and J by 13 bases; unmatched bases: 13. CDR3 length: 14 amino acids.

This chain uses TRBV18 with TRBJ2-1; 7 bases fit TRBD2. The V and J ends lost 2 bases and 7 bases, in that order; junction bases with no gene match: 14. CDR3 length: 17 amino acids. CDR1 and CDR2 from the germline V gene are KGHSH and LQKENI. The CDR3 sequence is CASSPGLPREPHNEQFF. CDR3 sequence (DNA): TGTGCCAGCTCACCAGGATTACCGCGGGAGCCCCATAATGAGCAGTTCTTC.

The rearrangement links TRBV4-3 to TRBJ2-7; D not certain. There are 13 residues in the CDR3. CDR1 LGHNA and CDR2 YSLEER come from the germline V gene. With 4 bases removed from V and 5 bases from J, the gap between germline ends came to 12 bases. The CDR3 region has the DNA TGCGCCAGCAGCCCCTCCCGGTTCCACGAGCAGTACTTC. Translation gives CASSPSRFHEQYF.

The table lists this clonotype with a few counts. The chain recombines TRBV7-6 with TRBJ1-6; 7 bases agree with TRBD1. The ends lost 5 bases at V and 10 bases at J; junction bases unmatched: 14. This CDR3 is built from 16 residues. CDR1 SGHVS and CDR2 FNYEAQ come from the germline V gene. The CDR3 nucleotides are TGTGCCAGCAGCCCCTCCTCCGACAGGGTAGGATCACCCCTCCACTTT. Translation: CASSPSSDRVGSPLHF.

This clonotype has ten or more counts. The chain recombines TRBV7-2 with TRBJ2-3; D remains unclear. This CDR3 has 13 amino acids. From germline, CDR1 is SGHTA and CDR2 FQGNSA. V lost 0 bases to trimming and J lost 6 bases, with 7 bases between them. The CDR3 DNA reads TGTGCCAGCAGCTTAGCTGGGCGGGATACGCAGTATTTT. Its protein product is CASSLAGRDTQYF.

This clonotype has a count of ten or more. The CDR3 DNA reads TGCAGCGTTGAAGGCGGGAGCCAGGCCCCTGAAGCTTTCTTT. Its translation is CSVEGGSQAPEAFF. The chain has TRBV29-1 and TRBJ1-1, with D unclear. This CDR3 is built from 14 residues. Trimming left V 1 base short and J 6 bases short, with 15 bases between. Germline V gene sequence: CDR1 SQVTM, CDR2 ANQGSEA. Full variable domain (missing parts from reference TRBV29-1 and TRBJ1-1): SAVISQKPSRDICQRGTSLTIQCQVDSQVTMMFWYRQQPGQSLTLIATANQGSEATYESGFVIDKFPISRPNLTFSTLTVSNMSPEDSSIYLCSVEGGSQAPEAFFGQGTRLTVV.